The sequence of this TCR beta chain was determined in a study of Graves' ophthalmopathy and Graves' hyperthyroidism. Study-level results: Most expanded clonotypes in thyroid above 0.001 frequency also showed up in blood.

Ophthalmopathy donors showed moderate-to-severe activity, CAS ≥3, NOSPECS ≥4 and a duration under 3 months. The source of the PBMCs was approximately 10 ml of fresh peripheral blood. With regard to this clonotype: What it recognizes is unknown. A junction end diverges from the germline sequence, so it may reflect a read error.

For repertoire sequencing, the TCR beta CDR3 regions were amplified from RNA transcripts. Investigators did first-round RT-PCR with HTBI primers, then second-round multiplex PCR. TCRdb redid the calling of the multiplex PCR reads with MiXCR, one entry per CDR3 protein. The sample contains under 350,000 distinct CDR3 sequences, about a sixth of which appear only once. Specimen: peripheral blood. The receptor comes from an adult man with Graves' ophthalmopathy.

CDR3 residues: CASGYSDRQPGRYRNQPQHF. The CDR3 coding sequence is TGTGCCAGCGGTTACTCGGATCGGCAACCGGGAAGATATCGCAATCAGCCCCAGCATTTT. The rearrangement joins TRBV6-2 or TRBV6-3 to TRBJ1-5; D not certain. Germline loops: CDR1 MNHEY, CDR2 SVGEGT. The CDR3 consists of 20 residues.